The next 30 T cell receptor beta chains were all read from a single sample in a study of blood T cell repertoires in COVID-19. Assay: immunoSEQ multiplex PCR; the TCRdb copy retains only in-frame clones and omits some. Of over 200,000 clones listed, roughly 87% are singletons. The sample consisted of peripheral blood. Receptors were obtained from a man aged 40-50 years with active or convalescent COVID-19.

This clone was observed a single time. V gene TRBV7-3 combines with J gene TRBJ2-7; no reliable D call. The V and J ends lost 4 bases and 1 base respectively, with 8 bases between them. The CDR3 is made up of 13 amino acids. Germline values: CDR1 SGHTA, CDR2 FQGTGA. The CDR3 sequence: CASSSRGSYEQYF. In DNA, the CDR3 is TGTGCCAGCAGCTCTAGAGGATCCTACGAGCAGTACTTC.

The CDR3 reads CASSLEGLGELFF. The DNA for the CDR3 is TGCGCCAGCAGCCTCGAGGGACTCGGGGAGCTGTTTTTT. This chain links TRBV5-1 with TRBJ2-2; TRBD2 is a possible D gene (6 bases). Trimming removed 4 bases from V and 7 bases from J, with 11 bases in between. Germline V gene sequence: CDR1 SGHRS, CDR2 YFSETQ. The length of the CDR3 is 13 residues.

The CDR3: CASSLLGRGSNQPQHF. The DNA of the CDR3 is TGTGCCAGCAGTTTATTGGGGCGGGGGAGCAATCAGCCCCAGCATTTT. The chain joins TRBV27 to TRBJ1-5, with D perhaps TRBD1 (5 bases). Germline V gene sequence: CDR1 MNHEY, CDR2 SMNVEV (reference sequence). There are 16 residues in the CDR3. The V end lost 1 base, the J end lost 1 base, and 11 bases lay between the germline ends.

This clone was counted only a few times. The CDR3 nucleotides read TGTGCCAGCAGTGAACTTCCCCGGACGCAGGGTGAAGCTTTCTTT. Residues: CASSELPRTQGEAFF. V is TRBV25-1 and J is TRBJ1-1, with a tentative D call TRBD1 (5 bases). Germline assignment: CDR1 MGHDK and CDR2 SYGVNS. Trimming pared 2 bases from V and 7 bases from J, leaving 17 bases between. The CDR3 has 15 residues.

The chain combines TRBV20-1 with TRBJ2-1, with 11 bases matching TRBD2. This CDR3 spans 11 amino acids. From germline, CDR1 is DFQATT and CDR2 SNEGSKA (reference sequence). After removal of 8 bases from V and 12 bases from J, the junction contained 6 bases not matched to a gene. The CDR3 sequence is CSSTSGKVQFF. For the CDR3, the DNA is TGCAGTTCGACTAGCGGGAAGGTGCAGTTCTTC.

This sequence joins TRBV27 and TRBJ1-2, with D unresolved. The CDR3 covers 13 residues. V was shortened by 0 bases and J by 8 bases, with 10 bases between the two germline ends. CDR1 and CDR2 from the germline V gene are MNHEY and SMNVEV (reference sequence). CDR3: CASSLSAAQGYTF. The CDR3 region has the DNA TGTGCCAGCAGTTTATCGGCGGCTCAGGGCTACACCTTC.

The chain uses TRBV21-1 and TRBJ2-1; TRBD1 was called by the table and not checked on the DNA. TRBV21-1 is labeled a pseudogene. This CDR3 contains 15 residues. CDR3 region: CASSKTDRGSNEQFF. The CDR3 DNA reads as TGTGCCAGCAGCAAAACGGACAGGGGGTCGAATGAGCAGTTCTTC.

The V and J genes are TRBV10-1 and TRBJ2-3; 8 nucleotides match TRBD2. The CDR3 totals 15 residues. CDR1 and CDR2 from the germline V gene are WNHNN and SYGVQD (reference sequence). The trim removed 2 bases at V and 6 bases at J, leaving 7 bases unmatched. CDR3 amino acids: CASSELGGGQDTQYF. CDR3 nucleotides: TGCGCCAGCAGTGAGCTCGGGGGGGGGCAGGATACGCAGTATTTT.

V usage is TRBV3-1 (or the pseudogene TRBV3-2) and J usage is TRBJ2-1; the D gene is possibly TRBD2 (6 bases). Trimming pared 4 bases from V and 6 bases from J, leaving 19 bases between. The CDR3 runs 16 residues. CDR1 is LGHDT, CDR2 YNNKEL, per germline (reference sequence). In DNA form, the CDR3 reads TGTGCCAGCAGCCCGTTTAGCGGTGGCTTTGTCAATGAGCAGTTCTTC. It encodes CASSPFSGGFVNEQFF.

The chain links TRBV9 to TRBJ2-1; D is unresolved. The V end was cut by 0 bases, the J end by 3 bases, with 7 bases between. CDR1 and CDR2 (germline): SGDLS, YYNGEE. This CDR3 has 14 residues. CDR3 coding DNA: TGTGCCAGCAGCGTAGGGGCAGACTACAATGAGCAGTTCTTC. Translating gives CASSVGADYNEQFF.

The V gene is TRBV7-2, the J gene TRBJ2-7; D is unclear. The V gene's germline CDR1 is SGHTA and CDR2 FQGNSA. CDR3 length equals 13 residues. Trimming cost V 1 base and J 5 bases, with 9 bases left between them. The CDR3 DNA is TGTGCCAGCAGCTTAGGCACTCGCAACGAGCAGTACTTC. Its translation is CASSLGTRNEQYF.

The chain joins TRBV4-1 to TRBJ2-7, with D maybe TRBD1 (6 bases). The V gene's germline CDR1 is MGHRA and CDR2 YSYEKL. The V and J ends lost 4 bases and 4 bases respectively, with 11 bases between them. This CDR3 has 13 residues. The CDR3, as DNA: TGCGCCAGCAGCCTTCACACAGGGTACGAGCAGTACTTC. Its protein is CASSLHTGYEQYF.

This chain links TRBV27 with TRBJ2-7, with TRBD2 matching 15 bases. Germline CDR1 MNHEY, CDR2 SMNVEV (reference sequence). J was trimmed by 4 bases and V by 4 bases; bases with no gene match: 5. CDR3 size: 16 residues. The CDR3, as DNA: TGTGCCAGCAGTTCGGGACTAGCGGGAGGCCTGTACGAGCAGTACTTC. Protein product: CASSSGLAGGLYEQYF.

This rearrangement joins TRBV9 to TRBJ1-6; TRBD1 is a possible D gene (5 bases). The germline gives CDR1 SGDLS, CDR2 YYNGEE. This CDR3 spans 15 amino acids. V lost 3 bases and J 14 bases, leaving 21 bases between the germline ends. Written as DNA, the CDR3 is TGTGCCAGCAGCGCCCGCCTGCAGGGCGTTGGGGCCCTCCACTTT. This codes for CASSARLQGVGALHF.

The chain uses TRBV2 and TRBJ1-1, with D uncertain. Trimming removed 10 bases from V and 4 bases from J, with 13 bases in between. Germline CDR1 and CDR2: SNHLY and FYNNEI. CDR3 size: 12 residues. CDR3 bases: TGTGCCACCACCCTGGAGGGCACTGAAGCTTTCTTT. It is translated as CATTLEGTEAFF.

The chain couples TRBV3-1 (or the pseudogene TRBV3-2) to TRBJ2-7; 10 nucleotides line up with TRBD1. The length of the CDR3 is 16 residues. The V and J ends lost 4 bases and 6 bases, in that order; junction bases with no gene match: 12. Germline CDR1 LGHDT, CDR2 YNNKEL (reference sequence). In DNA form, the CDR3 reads TGTGCCAGCAGCCTACAGCAGGGGACAGGGGCTGGCGAGCAGTACTTC. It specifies CASSLQQGTGAGEQYF.

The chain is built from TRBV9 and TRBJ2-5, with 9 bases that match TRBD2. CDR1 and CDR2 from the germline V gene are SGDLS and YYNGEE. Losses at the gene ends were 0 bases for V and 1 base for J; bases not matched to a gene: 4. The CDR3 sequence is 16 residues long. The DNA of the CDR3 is TGTGCCAGCAGCGTAGAGGCTAGCGGGATCCAAGAGACCCAGTACTTC. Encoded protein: CASSVEASGIQETQYF.

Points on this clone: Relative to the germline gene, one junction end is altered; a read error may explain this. The CDR3 region is CSAARGADAFF. The CDR3 DNA reads TGCAGTGCAGCGCGCGGGGCTGATGCTTTCTTT. The chain combines TRBV20-1 with TRBJ1-1, with D tentatively TRBD1 (5 bases). Per germline, CDR1 DFQATT and CDR2 SNEGSKA (reference sequence). CDR3 size: 11 residues.

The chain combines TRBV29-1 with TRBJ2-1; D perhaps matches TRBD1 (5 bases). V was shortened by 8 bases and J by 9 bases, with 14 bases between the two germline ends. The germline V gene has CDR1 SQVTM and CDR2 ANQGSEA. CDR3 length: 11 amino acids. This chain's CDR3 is CSPGFRGEQFF. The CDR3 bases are TGCAGCCCCGGGTTTAGGGGTGAGCAGTTCTTC.

Written as DNA, the CDR3 is TGTGCCACCCAACAGAATGAGCAGTTCTTC. This gives the protein CATQQNEQFF. V usage is TRBV19 and J usage is TRBJ2-1; D call uncertain. This CDR3 contains 10 residues. Germline CDR1 reads LNHDA; CDR2 reads SQIVND (reference sequence). The germline V and J ends were trimmed by 10 bases and 7 bases, with 8 bases remaining between them.

The CDR3 loop is CASSEPSRNTEAFF. DNA of the CDR3: TGCGCCAGCAGTGAACCCTCCAGAAACACTGAAGCTTTCTTT. The chain links TRBV10-2 to TRBJ1-1; D unresolved. Germline V gene sequence: CDR1 WSHSY, CDR2 SAAADI. The CDR3 consists of 14 residues. Between the trimmed V and J ends, which lost 3 bases and 2 bases, there was a span of 10 bases.

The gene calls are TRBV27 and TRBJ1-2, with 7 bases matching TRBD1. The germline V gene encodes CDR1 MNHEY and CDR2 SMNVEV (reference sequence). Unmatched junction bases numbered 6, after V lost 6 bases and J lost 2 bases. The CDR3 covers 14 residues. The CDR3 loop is CASSPETGNYGYTF. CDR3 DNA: TGTGCCAGCAGCCCCGAGACAGGGAACTATGGCTACACCTTC.

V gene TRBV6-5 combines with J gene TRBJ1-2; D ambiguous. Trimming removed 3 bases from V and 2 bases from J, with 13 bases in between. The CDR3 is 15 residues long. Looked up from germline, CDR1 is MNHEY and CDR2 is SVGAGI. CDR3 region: CASSYTPAGNYGYTF. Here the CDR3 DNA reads TGTGCCAGCAGTTATACCCCGGCGGGCAACTATGGCTACACCTTC.

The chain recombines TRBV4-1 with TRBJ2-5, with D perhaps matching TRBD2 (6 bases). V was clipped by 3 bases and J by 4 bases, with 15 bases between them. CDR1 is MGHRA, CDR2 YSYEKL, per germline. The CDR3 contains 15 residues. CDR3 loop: CASSHSLGAGETQYF. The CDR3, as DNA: TGCGCCAGCAGCCATAGCCTGGGAGCGGGAGAGACCCAGTACTTC.

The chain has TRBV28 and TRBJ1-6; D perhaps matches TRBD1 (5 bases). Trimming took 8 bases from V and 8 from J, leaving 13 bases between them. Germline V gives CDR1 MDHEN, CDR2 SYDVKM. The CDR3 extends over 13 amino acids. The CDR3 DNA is TGTGCCAGCCGTCAGGGCACCTATTCACCCCTCCACTTT. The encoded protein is CASRQGTYSPLHF.

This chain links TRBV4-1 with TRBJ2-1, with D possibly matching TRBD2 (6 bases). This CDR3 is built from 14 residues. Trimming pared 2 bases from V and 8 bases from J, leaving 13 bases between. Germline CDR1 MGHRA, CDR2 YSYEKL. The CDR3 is CASSQPGRGDEQFF. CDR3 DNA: TGCGCCAGCAGCCAACCGGGGCGGGGAGATGAGCAGTTCTTC.

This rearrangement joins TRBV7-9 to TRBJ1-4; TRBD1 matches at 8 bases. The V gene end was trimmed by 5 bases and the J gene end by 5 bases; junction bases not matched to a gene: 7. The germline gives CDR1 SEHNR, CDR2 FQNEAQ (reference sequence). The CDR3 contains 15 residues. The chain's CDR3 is CASSARQGLNEKLFF. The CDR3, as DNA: TGTGCCAGCAGCGCACGACAGGGGTTAAATGAAAAACTGTTTTTT.

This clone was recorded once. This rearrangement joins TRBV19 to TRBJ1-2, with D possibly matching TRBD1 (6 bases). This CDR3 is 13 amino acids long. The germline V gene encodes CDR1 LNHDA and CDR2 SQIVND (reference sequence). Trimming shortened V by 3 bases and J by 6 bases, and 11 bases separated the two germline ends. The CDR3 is CASSIGQFHGYTF. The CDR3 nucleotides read TGTGCCAGTAGTATTGGACAGTTTCATGGCTACACCTTC.

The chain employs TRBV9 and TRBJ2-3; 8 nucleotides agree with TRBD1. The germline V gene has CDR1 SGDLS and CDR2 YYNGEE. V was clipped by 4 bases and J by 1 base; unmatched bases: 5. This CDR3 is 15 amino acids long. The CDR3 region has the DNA TGTGCCAGCAGCCGCGGACAGGGAGGCACAGATACGCAGTATTTT. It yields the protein CASSRGQGGTDTQYF.

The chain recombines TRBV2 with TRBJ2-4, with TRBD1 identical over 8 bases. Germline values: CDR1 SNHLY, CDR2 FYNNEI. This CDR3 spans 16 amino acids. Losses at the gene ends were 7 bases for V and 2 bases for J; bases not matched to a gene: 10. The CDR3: CASNPHRGDTKNIQYF. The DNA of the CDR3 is TGTGCCAGCAACCCCCACAGGGGGGATACCAAAAACATTCAGTACTTC.